The 32 T cell receptor beta chains below all came from one sample that was sequenced in a study of lymphopenia after photon versus proton radiotherapy. Measured with immunoSEQ multiplex PCR; TCRdb has only the in-frame clones, and not every one. The table lists roughly 40,000 clones, approximately 82% of them singletons, with less than 30% in the top ten. Sequenced material: peripheral blood, taken from a patient treated with proton-based radiotherapy. The source is a woman between 70 and 85 years old with pancreatic cancer.

The chain combines TRBV10-3 with TRBJ1-1; a weak D match, TRBD1 (6 bases). The CDR3 runs to 14 residues. The ends were cut back, 3 bases at V and 1 base at J, with 9 bases in the middle. Looked up from germline, CDR1 is ENHRY and CDR2 is SYGVKD. The CDR3 region is CAISEGQRNTEAFF. CDR3 bases: TGTGCCATCAGTGAAGGACAGAGGAACACTGAAGCTTTCTTT.

This chain uses TRBV5-1 with TRBJ2-3; the match to TRBD1 covers 9 bases. Trimming removed 2 bases from V and 7 bases from J; junction bases left unmatched: 8. The CDR3 has 15 residues. The germline CDR1 and CDR2 sequences are SGHRS and YFSETQ. CDR3 bases: TGCGCCAGCAGCTTTTACCGGGACAGGGTTAATACGCAGTATTTT. This gives the protein CASSFYRDRVNTQYF.

CDR3 sequence (DNA): TGCGCCAGCAAGGTGGCGGGGGCGACTGAAGCTTTCTTT. Its translation: CASKVAGATEAFF. The V and J genes are TRBV4-1 and TRBJ1-1; a weak D match, TRBD1 (6 bases). The CDR3 has 13 residues. V dropped 7 bases and J dropped 5 bases, with 14 bases sitting between them. CDR1 MGHRA and CDR2 YSYEKL come from the germline V gene.

This clone was recorded once. The V gene is TRBV6-5, the J gene TRBJ1-2; TRBD1 matches at 7 bases. Trimming at V came to 2 bases and at J to 5 bases, leaving 8 bases not matched to a gene. The germline V gene encodes CDR1 MNHEY and CDR2 SVGAGI. This CDR3 spans 15 amino acids. The CDR3 reads CASSYRDSVWYGYTF. The CDR3 nucleotides are TGTGCCAGCAGTTACCGGGACAGTGTGTGGTATGGCTACACCTTC.

V gene TRBV5-4 combines with J gene TRBJ2-2; 12 positions agree with TRBD2. Germline trimming cut 3 bases from V and 5 bases from J; bases unmatched to any gene: 5. This CDR3 contains 16 residues. Germline V lookup: CDR1 SGHNT, CDR2 YYREEE (reference sequence). The CDR3 DNA reads as TGTGCCAGCAGCTCACTAGCGGGAGGACGGACCGGGGAGCTGTTTTTT. This translates into CASSSLAGGRTGELFF.

This chain links TRBV11-2 with TRBJ2-1; D remains unclear. The CDR3 sequence is 14 residues long. CDR1 is SGHAT and CDR2 is FQNNGV in the germline V gene. V gave up 2 bases and J gave up 7 bases, with 12 bases separating them. CDR3 in DNA: TGTGCCAGCAGCTTAAGCTGGCTCTCTAATGAGCAGTTCTTC. It yields the protein CASSLSWLSNEQFF.

The V gene is TRBV29-1, the J gene TRBJ2-3, with 9 bases that match TRBD2. Germline V gene sequence: CDR1 SQVTM, CDR2 ANQGSEA. The CDR3 contains 13 residues. V dropped 6 bases and J dropped 2; count of bases not matched to a gene: 3. Written as DNA, the CDR3 is TGCAGCGTCTTAGCGGGAGTCACAGATACGCAGTATTTT. Protein: CSVLAGVTDTQYF.

As DNA, the CDR3 is TGTGCCAGCAGCTCCCAGGGGGCTCCGGCAGGAAACACCATATATTTT. It is translated as CASSSQGAPAGNTIYF. The chain joins TRBV7-6 to TRBJ1-3, with 8 bases identical to TRBD1. V shed 4 bases, J shed 4 bases, and the junction held 9 bases outside the gene matches. This CDR3 has 16 amino acids. Germline lookup yields CDR1 SGHVS and CDR2 FNYEAQ.

In its sample, this clone was seen once. The CDR3 DNA sequence: TGCGCCAGCAGCCAAGGGTTGGCGGAGGTAGCCAAAAACATTCAGTACTTC. Residues: CASSQGLAEVAKNIQYF. The chain employs TRBV4-3 and TRBJ2-4; weak D call: TRBD2 (5 bases). Looked up from germline, CDR1 is LGHNA and CDR2 is YSLEER. V gave up 1 base and J gave up 0 bases, with 13 bases separating them. CDR3 size: 17 residues.

Concerning this clone: The junction departs from germline at one end; a sequencing error may be responsible. Other DNA sequences in the same sample also yield this CDR3. The rearrangement links TRBV30 to TRBJ1-1, with 7 nucleotides matching TRBD1. Germline V gene sequence: CDR1 GTSNPN, CDR2 SVGIG (reference sequence). The CDR3 has 14 amino acids. CDR3 sequence reads: CAWSVKGAHTEAFF. As DNA, the CDR3 is TGCGCCTGGAGTGTAAAGGGGGCCCACACTGAAGCTTTCTTT. Using reference TRBV30 and TRBJ1-1 for the parts outside the CDR3, the full variable domain is SQTIHQWPATLVQPVGSPLSLECTVEGTSNPNLYWYRQAAGRGLQLLFYSVGIGQISSEVPQNLSASRPQDRQFILSSKKLLLSDSGFYLCAWSVKGAHTEAFFGQGTRLTVV.

The chain joins TRBV6-5 to TRBJ2-4, with D hard to call. Germline CDR1 reads MNHEY; CDR2 reads SVGAGI. V was trimmed by 0 bases and J by 12 bases, leaving 12 bases between them. The CDR3 extends over 13 amino acids. The chain's CDR3 is CASSYSFSLPQYF. CDR3 DNA sequence: TGTGCCAGCAGTTACTCGTTTTCCTTGCCTCAGTACTTC.

The rearrangement uses TRBV12-2 and TRBJ2-1; TRBD2, the table's D call, lacks a check against the DNA. TRBV12-2 is termed a pseudogene. The CDR3 sequence is 17 residues long. The CDR3 sequence: CASRFSPIAGGIGEQFF. The CDR3 DNA follows: TGTGCAAGTCGCTTCTCTCCGATAGCGGGAGGGATTGGTGAGCAGTTCTTC.

This rearrangement joins TRBV11-2 to TRBJ2-2; the D is unclear. CDR3 length: 15 amino acids. Trimming pared 5 bases from V and 1 base from J, leaving 11 bases between. Looked up from germline, CDR1 is SGHAT and CDR2 is FQNNGV. The CDR3, as DNA: TGTGCCAGCAGCGCCTTAGGAAGGAACACCGGGGAGCTGTTTTTT. Translated, it gives CASSALGRNTGELFF. The entire variable domain, with the rest obtained from reference TRBV11-2 and TRBJ2-2, is as follows: EAGVAQSPRYKIIEKRQSVAFWCNPISGHATLYWYQQILGQGPKLLIQFQNNGVVDDSQLPKDRFSAERLKGVDSTLKIQPAKLEDSAVYLCASSALGRNTGELFFGEGSRLTVL.

The gene calls are TRBV19 and TRBJ2-7; TRBD2 matches at 12 bases. Germline V gives CDR1 LNHDA, CDR2 SQIVND (reference sequence). The CDR3 is 15 residues long. V was pared by 4 bases and J by 1 base, with 2 bases of the junction left unmatched. CDR3 loop: CASSRTSGISYEQYF. The CDR3 nucleotides read TGTGCCAGTAGTAGGACTAGCGGGATTTCCTACGAGCAGTACTTC.

In its sample, this clone was seen a few times. The genes are TRBV5-6 and TRBJ2-1, with 8 bases fitting TRBD1. From germline, CDR1 is SGHDT and CDR2 YYEEEE. The CDR3 sequence is 14 residues long. V lost 3 bases, J lost 2 bases, and 1 base stayed unmatched. The CDR3 nucleotides are TGTGCCAGCAGCTGGACAGGGACCTACAATGAGCAGTTCTTC. Encoded protein: CASSWTGTYNEQFF.

CDR3 in amino acids: CASSQDYPPAGSNEQFF. CDR3 bases: TGCGCCAGCAGCCAAGATTATCCTCCAGCGGGATCGAACGAGCAGTTCTTC. This chain connects TRBV4-3 to TRBJ2-1; 7 bases agree with TRBD2. J gave up 10 bases and V 0 bases, and 15 bases lay outside the gene matches. This CDR3 comprises 17 residues. The V gene's germline CDR1 is LGHNA and CDR2 YSLEER.

The CDR3 here is CASSFGGQGASGYTF. CDR3 coding DNA: TGTGCCAGCAGTTTTGGAGGACAGGGGGCTTCTGGCTACACCTTC. The rearrangement links TRBV28 to TRBJ1-2; 11 bases map to TRBD1. Germline-derived CDR1 and CDR2 are MDHEN and SYDVKM. The CDR3 is 15 amino acids. The V gene end was trimmed by 3 bases and the J gene end by 7 bases; junction bases not matched to a gene: 7.

This chain uses TRBV5-1 with TRBJ2-3; 7 bases fit TRBD2. CDR3 length: 17 amino acids. Germline V lookup: CDR1 SGHRS, CDR2 YFSETQ. J gave up 5 bases and V 4 bases, and 16 bases lay outside the gene matches. The chain's CDR3 is CASSLGGSGNSLDTQYF. The CDR3 DNA reads TGCGCCAGCAGCCTGGGGGGAAGCGGGAACTCATTAGATACGCAGTATTTT.

This clone was observed a handful of times. The genes are TRBV10-3 and TRBJ2-3; the D is unclear. V was shortened by 9 bases and J by 4 bases, with 14 bases between the two germline ends. This CDR3 contains 13 residues. The germline gives CDR1 ENHRY, CDR2 SYGVKD. CDR3 DNA: TGTGCCATAACCAACCAGATGGCAGATACGCAGTATTTT. It specifies CAITNQMADTQYF.

This chain joins TRBV9 and TRBJ2-3, with D possibly TRBD2 on 6 matching bases. V was cut by 0 bases and J by 9 bases, with 20 bases left in between. Germline CDR1 SGDLS, CDR2 YYNGEE. This CDR3 spans 16 amino acids. The CDR3 reads CASSVGGRLAEETQYF. The CDR3 nucleotides read TGTGCCAGCAGCGTAGGAGGGAGGCTAGCCGAAGAAACGCAGTATTTT.

The rearrangement joins TRBV10-3 to TRBJ1-1; no clear D gene. Germline lookup yields CDR1 ENHRY and CDR2 SYGVKD. Trimming removed 7 bases from V and 4 bases from J, with 7 bases in between. This CDR3 has 11 amino acids. CDR3 region: CAITSGTEAFF. In DNA, the CDR3 is TGTGCCATCACCTCGGGCACTGAAGCTTTCTTT.

J is TRBJ1-5 and V is TRBV18; no clear D. Between the trimmed V and J ends, which lost 8 bases and 0 bases, there was a span of 11 bases. Germline loops: CDR1 KGHSH, CDR2 LQKENI. The CDR3 spans 14 residues. In DNA, the CDR3 is TGTGCCAGCCGCGAGGGTTATAGCAATCAGCCCCAGCATTTT. This sequence encodes CASREGYSNQPQHF.

This clone was counted only a few times. V and J are TRBV7-3 and TRBJ2-7; a weak D match, TRBD2 (6 bases). The CDR3 contains 13 residues. Germline CDR1 is SGHTA and CDR2 is FQGTGA. Trimming stripped 5 bases from V and 5 bases from J, with 13 bases between. The CDR3 loop is CASSQGRGDEQYF. In DNA form, the CDR3 reads TGTGCCAGCAGCCAGGGTCGCGGGGACGAGCAGTACTTC.

The chain couples TRBV5-4 to TRBJ1-3; D not resolved. Trimming removed 0 bases from V and 0 bases from J, with 10 bases in between. CDR1 is SGHNT and CDR2 is YYREEE in the germline V gene (reference sequence). This CDR3 spans 16 amino acids. The CDR3 bases are TGTGCCAGCAGCTTGGTTTCTGGACTCTCTGGAAACACCATATATTTT. The encoded protein is CASSLVSGLSGNTIYF.

The chain employs TRBV28 and TRBJ1-2, with D possibly being TRBD1 (6 bases). This CDR3 is 15 amino acids long. V was shortened by 1 base and J by 7 bases, with 16 bases between the two germline ends. Germline CDR1 is MDHEN and CDR2 is SYDVKM. The CDR3 sequence is CASSLSQGIQSGYTF. DNA of the CDR3: TGTGCCAGCAGTTTATCTCAGGGGATCCAGTCTGGCTACACCTTC.

The rearrangement uses TRBV19 and TRBJ2-4; 7 nucleotides match TRBD2. The junction had 7 bases not matched to a gene; V was cut back by 3 bases and J by 8 bases. Per germline, CDR1 LNHDA and CDR2 SQIVND (reference sequence). The CDR3 has 14 amino acids. The CDR3 sequence is CASSIDLGGDIQYF. Written as DNA, the CDR3 is TGTGCCAGTAGTATTGATCTTGGGGGGGACATTCAGTACTTC.

This rearrangement joins TRBV5-1 to TRBJ2-1; 10 bases match TRBD1. Germline trimming cut 5 bases from V and 3 bases from J; bases unmatched to any gene: 5. Germline CDR1 and CDR2: SGHRS and YFSETQ. This CDR3 has 15 amino acids. The CDR3 coding sequence is TGCGCCAGCAGTCTCGGGACAGGGGTCTACAATGAGCAGTTCTTC. The encoded protein is CASSLGTGVYNEQFF.

Concerning this clone: An end of the junction does not agree with germline; a read error may underlie this. This sequence joins TRBV4-3 and TRBJ1-1, with D possibly being TRBD1 (5 bases). CDR3 length: 14 residues. CDR1 and CDR2 (germline): LGHNA, YSLEER. CDR3 sequence: CASSQARGKTEAFF. The CDR3 DNA reads TGCGCCAGCAGTCAAGCTCGGGGGAAGACTGAAGCTTTCTTT.

The rearrangement links TRBV4-2 to TRBJ2-7; D is unclear. The CDR3 spans 15 residues. The germline gives CDR1 LGHNA, CDR2 YNFKEQ. V dropped 1 base and J dropped 1 base, with 11 bases sitting between them. The CDR3 coding sequence is TGTGCCAGCAGCCAAGTCCGTGACGGTTCCTACGAGCAGTACTTC. Its protein product is CASSQVRDGSYEQYF.

This chain joins TRBV19 and TRBJ2-1; 9 bases agree with TRBD2. Germline CDR1 is LNHDA and CDR2 is SQIVND (reference sequence). This CDR3 contains 19 residues. J gave up 12 bases and V 5 bases, and 26 bases lay outside the gene matches. The CDR3: CASSSSREGRLAGALRQFF. The CDR3 DNA reads as TGTGCCAGTAGTTCGAGTAGGGAGGGGCGATTAGCGGGAGCGCTCAGGCAGTTCTTC.

The chain employs TRBV9 and TRBJ1-4; D unclear. Germline V gives CDR1 SGDLS, CDR2 YYNGEE. Trimming pared 3 bases from V and 5 bases from J, leaving 11 bases between. This CDR3 has 14 residues. CDR3 in DNA: TGTGCCAGCAGCGCCGACATTTCCAATGAAAAACTGTTTTTT. This gives the protein CASSADISNEKLFF.

The V and J genes are TRBV9 and TRBJ1-1; 7 bases match TRBD1. Germline-derived CDR1 and CDR2 are SGDLS and YYNGEE. After removal of 0 bases from V and 5 bases from J, the junction contained 7 bases not matched to a gene. This CDR3 has 15 amino acids. The CDR3 nucleotides are TGTGCCAGCAGCGTAGACGCAGGGGGTGGTACTGAAGCTTTCTTT. Encoded protein: CASSVDAGGGTEAFF.